The T cell receptor beta chain described here comes from a study of cytotoxic CD8 clonotypes in ibrutinib-treated CLL. TCRdb's copy holds only in-frame clones and misses some; the assay was immunoSEQ multiplex PCR. The sample lists some 140,000 clones; around 93% were seen once. Germline CDR1 is KGHSH and CDR2 is LQKENI. Deletions cut 6 bases from V and 8 bases from J, with 18 bases between. The CDR3 runs 14 residues. The sample was PBMCs, taken after 12 months of ibrutinib treatment. The J gene is TRBJ2-3, the V gene TRBV18, with D perhaps matching TRBD1 (6 bases). The sequence came from a human donor with chronic lymphocytic leukemia. The CDR3: CASSPTAGEATQYF. Written as DNA, the CDR3 is TGTGCCAGCTCCCCAACGGCAGGGGAAGCTACGCAGTATTTT.